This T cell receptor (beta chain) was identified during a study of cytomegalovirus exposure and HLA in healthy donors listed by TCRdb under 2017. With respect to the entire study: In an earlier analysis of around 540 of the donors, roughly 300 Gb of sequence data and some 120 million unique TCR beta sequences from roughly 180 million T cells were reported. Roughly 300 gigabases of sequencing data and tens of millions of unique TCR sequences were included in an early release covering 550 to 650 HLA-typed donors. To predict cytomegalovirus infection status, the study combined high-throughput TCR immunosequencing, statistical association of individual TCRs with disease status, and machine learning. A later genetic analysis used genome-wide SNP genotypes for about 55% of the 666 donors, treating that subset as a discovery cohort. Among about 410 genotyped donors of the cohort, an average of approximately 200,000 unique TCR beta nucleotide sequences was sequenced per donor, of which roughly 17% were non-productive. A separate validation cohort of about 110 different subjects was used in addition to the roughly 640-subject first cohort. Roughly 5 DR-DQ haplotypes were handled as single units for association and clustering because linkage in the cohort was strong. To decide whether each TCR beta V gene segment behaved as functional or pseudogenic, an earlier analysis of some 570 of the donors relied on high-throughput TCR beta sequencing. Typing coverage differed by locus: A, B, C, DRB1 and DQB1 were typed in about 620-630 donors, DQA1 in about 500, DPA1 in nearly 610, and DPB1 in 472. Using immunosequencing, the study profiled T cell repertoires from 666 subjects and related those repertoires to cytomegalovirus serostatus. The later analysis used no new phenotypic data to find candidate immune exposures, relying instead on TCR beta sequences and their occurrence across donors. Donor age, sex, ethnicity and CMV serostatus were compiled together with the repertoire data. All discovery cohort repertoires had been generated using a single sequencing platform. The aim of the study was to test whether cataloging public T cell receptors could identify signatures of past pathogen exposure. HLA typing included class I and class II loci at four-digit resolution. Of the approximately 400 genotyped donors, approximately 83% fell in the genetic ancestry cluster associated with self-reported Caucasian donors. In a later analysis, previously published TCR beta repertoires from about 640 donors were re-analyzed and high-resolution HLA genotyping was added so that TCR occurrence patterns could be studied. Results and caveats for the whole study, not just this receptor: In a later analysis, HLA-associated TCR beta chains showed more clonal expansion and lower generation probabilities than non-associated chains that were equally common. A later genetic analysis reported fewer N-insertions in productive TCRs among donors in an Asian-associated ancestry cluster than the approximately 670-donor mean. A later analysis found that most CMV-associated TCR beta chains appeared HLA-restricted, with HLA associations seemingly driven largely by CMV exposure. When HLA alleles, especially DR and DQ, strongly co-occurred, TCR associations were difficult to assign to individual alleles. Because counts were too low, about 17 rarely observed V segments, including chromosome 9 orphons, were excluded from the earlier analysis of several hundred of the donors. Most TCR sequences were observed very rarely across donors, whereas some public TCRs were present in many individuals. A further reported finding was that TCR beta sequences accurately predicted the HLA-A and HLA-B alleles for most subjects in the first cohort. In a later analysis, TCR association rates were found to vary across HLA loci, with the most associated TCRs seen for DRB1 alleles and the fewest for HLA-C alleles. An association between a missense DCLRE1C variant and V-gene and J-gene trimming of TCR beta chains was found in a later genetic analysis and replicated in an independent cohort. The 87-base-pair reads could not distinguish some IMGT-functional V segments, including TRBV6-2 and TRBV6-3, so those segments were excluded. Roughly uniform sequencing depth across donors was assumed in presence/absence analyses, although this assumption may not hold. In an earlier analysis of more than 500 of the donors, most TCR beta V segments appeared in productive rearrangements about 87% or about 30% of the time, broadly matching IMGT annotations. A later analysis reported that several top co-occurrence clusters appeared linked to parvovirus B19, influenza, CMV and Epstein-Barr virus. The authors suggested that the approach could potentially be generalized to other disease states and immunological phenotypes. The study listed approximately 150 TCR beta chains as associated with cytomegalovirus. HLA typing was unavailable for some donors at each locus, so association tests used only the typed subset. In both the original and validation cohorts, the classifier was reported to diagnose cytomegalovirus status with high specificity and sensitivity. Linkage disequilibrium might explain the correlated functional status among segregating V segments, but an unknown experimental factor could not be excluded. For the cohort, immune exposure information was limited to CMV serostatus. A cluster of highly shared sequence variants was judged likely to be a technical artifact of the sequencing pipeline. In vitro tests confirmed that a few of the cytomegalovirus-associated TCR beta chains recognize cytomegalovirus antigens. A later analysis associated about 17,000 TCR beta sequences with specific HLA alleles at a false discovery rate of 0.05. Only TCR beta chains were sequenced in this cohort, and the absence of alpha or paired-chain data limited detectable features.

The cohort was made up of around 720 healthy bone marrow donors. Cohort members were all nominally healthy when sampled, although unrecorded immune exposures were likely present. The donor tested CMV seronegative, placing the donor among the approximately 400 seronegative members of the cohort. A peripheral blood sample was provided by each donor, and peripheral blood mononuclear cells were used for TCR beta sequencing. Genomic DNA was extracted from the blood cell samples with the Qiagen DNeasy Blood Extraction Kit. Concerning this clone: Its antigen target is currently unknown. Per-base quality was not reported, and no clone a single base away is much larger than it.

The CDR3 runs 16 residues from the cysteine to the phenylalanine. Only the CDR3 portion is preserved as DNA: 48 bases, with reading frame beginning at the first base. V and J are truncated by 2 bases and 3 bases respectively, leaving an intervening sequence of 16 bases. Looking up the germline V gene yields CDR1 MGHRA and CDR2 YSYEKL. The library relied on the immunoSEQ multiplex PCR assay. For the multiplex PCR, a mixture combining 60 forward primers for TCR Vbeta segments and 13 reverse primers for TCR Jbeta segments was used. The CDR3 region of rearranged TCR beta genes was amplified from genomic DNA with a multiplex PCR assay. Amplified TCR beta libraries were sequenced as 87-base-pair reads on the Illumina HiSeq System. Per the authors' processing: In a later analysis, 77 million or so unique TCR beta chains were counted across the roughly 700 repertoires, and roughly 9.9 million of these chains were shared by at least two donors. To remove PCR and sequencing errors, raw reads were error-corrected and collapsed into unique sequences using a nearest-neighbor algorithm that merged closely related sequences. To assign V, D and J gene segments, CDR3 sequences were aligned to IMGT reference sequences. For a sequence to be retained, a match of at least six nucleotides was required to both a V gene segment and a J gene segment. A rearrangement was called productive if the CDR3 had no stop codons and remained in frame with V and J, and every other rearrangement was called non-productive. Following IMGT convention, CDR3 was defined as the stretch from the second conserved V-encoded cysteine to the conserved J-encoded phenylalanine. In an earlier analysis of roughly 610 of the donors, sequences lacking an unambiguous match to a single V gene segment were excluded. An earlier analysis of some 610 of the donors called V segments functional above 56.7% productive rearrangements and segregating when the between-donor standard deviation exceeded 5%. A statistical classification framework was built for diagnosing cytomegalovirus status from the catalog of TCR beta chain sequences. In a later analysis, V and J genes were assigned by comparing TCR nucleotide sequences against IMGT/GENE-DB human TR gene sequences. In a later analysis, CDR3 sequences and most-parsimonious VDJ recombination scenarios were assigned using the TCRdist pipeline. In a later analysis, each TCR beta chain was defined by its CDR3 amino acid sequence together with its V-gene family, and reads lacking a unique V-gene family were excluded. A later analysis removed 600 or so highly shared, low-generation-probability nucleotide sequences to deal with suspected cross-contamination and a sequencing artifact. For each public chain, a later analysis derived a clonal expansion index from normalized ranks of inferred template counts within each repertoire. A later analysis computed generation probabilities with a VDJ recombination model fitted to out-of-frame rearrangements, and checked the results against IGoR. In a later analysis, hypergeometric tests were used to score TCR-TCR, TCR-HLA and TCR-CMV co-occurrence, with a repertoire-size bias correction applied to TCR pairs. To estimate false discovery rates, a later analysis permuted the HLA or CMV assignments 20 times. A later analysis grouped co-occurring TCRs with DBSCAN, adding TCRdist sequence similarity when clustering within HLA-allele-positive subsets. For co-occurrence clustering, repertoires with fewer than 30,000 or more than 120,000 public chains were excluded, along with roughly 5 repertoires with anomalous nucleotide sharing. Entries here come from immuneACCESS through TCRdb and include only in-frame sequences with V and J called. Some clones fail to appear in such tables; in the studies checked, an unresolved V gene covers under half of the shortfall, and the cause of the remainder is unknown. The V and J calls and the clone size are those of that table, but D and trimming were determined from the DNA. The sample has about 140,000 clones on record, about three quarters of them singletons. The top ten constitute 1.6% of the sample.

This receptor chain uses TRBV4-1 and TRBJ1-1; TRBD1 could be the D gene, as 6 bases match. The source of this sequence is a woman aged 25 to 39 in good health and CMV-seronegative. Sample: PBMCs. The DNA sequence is TGCGCCAGCAGCCAATGGACAGCCCGGTCGGACACTGAAGCTTTCTTT. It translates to CASSQWTARSDTEAFF.